The 10 T cell receptor beta chains below were found in one sample sequenced in a study of shared clonotypes between healthy human individuals (dated by TCRdb to about 2020). Library prep was done by the immunoSEQ multiplex PCR assay. The immuneACCESS repertoire file appears here via TCRdb, limited to in-frame rearrangements. These files lack a portion of the clones; in checked studies, under half of the deficit traces to unresolved V genes, and the cause of the others is not known. Present in this sample are more than 2,000,000 clones, about 92% of which were seen just once. About 0.13% of the sample is in the top ten clones. The sequenced sample was naive CD4+ T cells sorted from blood. The label giving this sample's cell subset or site can be read as: CD45RA+ positively selected. Every receptor here comes from a man younger than 35 in good health.

This clone was seen a single time. Distinct nucleotide sequences in the sample also encode this CDR3. V usage is TRBV18 and J usage is TRBJ1-5, with 7 bases lining up with TRBD1. V dropped 0 bases and J dropped 2; count of bases not matched to a gene: 1. Germline assignment: CDR1 KGHSH and CDR2 LQKENI. This CDR3 has 15 residues. CDR3 sequence: CASSPPGQGNQPQHF. CDR3 DNA sequence: TGTGCCAGCTCACCACCTGGACAGGGCAATCAGCCCCAGCATTTT.

CDR3 bases: TGTGCCATCAGTGTGCCAGGGGGAGAGACCCAGTACTTC. Translation gives CAISVPGGETQYF. V and J are TRBV10-3 and TRBJ2-5; 7 bases align to TRBD1. Germline CDR1 ENHRY, CDR2 SYGVKD. CDR3 length equals 13 residues. The trim removed 4 bases at V and 4 bases at J, leaving 3 bases unmatched.

The V call is TRBV7-3, the J call TRBJ2-3; the D gene is possibly TRBD2 (5 bases). This CDR3 contains 15 residues. V shed 5 bases and J shed 7 bases, with 19 bases lying between them. From germline, CDR1 is SGHTA and CDR2 FQGTGA. The CDR3 DNA follows: TGTGCCAGCAGCCAGACGGTGGCTGGAGGTAATACGCAGTATTTT. It codes for CASSQTVAGGNTQYF.

This chain joins TRBV2 and TRBJ2-3; 11 nucleotides match TRBD2. Per the germline V gene, CDR1 is SNHLY and CDR2 is FYNNEI. CDR3 length: 15 residues. V was clipped by 3 bases and J by 4 bases; unmatched bases: 3. CDR3 protein: CASSETSGVSDTQYF. The DNA for the CDR3 is TGTGCCAGCAGTGAGACTAGCGGGGTGTCAGATACGCAGTATTTT.

The rearrangement links TRBV2 to TRBJ2-1, with 10 nucleotides matching TRBD1. The germline V gene encodes CDR1 SNHLY and CDR2 FYNNEI. The CDR3 runs to 16 residues. The J segment lost 9 bases and the V segment lost 0 bases, leaving 8 bases of the junction unmatched. As DNA, the CDR3 is TGTGCCAGCAGTGAAGCCTTGGGACAGGGGCTAGGTGAGCAGTTCTTC. Its translation: CASSEALGQGLGEQFF.

The V call is TRBV2, the J call TRBJ2-3; no clear D gene. Germline CDR1 reads SNHLY; CDR2 reads FYNNEI. The CDR3 covers 14 residues. Trimming removed 6 bases from V and 0 bases from J, with 10 bases in between. For the CDR3, the DNA is TGTGCCAGCAGCCCCAATCTAAGCACAGATACGCAGTATTTT. It specifies CASSPNLSTDTQYF.

Only one count was recorded for this clone. This sequence joins TRBV7-2 and TRBJ2-2; TRBD2 aligns across 11 bases. The germline CDR1 and CDR2 sequences are SGHTA and FQGNSA. The CDR3 extends over 18 amino acids. With 4 bases clipped from V and 4 bases from J, the junction kept 11 bases outside the gene matches. In DNA form, the CDR3 reads TGTGCCAGCAGCTCGTTAGCGGGGGGGCTTCTTAGCACCGGGGAGCTGTTTTTT. Protein sequence: CASSSLAGGLLSTGELFF.

The chain has TRBV10-2 and TRBJ1-2; perhaps TRBD1 as D (5 bases). V lost 6 bases, J lost 1 base, and 9 bases lay in between. This CDR3 is built from 13 residues. Germline V gives CDR1 WSHSY, CDR2 SAAADI. The CDR3 nucleotides read TGCGCCAGCAGAGACCAGGGTAACTATGGCTACACCTTC. Encoded protein: CASRDQGNYGYTF.

This clone was found a few times. In DNA, the CDR3 is TGTGCCAGCAGCCGTATGGGACAGGACTATGGCTACACCTTC. Its translation is CASSRMGQDYGYTF. The chain couples TRBV7-9 to TRBJ1-2; 8 nucleotides agree with TRBD1. CDR1 SEHNR and CDR2 FQNEAQ come from the germline V gene (reference sequence). Trimming took 5 bases from V and 3 from J; bases not matched to a gene: 5. This CDR3 comprises 14 residues.

V is TRBV15 and J is TRBJ1-5; perhaps TRBD1 as D (5 bases). The CDR3 sequence is 14 residues long. Trimming removed 3 bases from V and 6 bases from J, with 12 bases in between. From germline, CDR1 is LNHNV and CDR2 YYDKDF (reference sequence). The CDR3 protein is CATSSPGRGQPQHF. DNA for the CDR3: TGTGCCACCAGCAGTCCAGGGAGGGGTCAGCCCCAGCATTTT.